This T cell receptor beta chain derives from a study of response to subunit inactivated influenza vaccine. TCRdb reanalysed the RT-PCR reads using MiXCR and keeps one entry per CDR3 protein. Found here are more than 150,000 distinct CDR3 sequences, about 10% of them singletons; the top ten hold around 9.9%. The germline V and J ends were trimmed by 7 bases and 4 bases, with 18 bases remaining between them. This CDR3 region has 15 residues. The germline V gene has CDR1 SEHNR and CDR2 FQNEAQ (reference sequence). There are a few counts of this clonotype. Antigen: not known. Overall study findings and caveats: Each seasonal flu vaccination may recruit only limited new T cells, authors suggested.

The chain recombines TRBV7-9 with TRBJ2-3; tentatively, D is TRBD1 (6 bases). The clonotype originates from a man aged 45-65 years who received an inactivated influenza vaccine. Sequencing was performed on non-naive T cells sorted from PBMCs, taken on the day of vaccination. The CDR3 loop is CASIGRRQGPDTQYF. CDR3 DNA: TGTGCCAGCATCGGGCGGCGGCAGGGGCCAGATACGCAGTATTTT.